This paragraph covers one T cell receptor beta chain sequence. The target of this receptor is not known. No base quality values were provided; no much bigger clone lies one nucleotide off. This sample stems from a study of T cell responses to AZD1222 COVID-19 vaccine (dated by TCRdb to about 2021). Regarding the study in general: Because spike-specific TCR depth and breadth did not differ between the two schedules, AZD1222 recipients who got a second dose at roughly 4 weeks were pooled with those who got a second dose at roughly 12 weeks. A total of over 230 trial participants underwent TCR sequencing, of whom 200 to 220 received two doses of AZD1222 and about 26 received two doses of the MenACWY control vaccine. Trial participants were enrolled by age into 18-55, 56-69 and 70-plus year subgroups, with roughly 160, 29 and 62 TCR-sequenced participants respectively.

The CDR3 regions of human TCRbeta chains were analyzed by immunosequencing. The authors' analysis ran thus. Repertoire TCRs were checked for matches against a reference library of SARS-CoV-2-specific TCRs that had been generated using the MIRA antigen-specificity platform. Breadth was defined as the fraction of unique TCRs that were SARS-CoV-2-associated. Depth was defined as the fraction of total T cells that were SARS-CoV-2-associated. Using the MIRA data, each spike-specific TCR was mapped to the spike region that the TCR reacts to and placed in a CD4 or CD8 class. Log10-transformed breadth and depth values were compared by one-way ANOVA with Sidak's multiple comparisons tests. TCRdb obtained this table from immuneACCESS and retained in-frame rearrangements with V and J assigned. These tables miss some clones; where compared with another copy, unresolved V genes account for less than half of the shortfall, and the remainder is unexplained. The D gene and trimming were derived from the DNA, and the V and J assignments and clone size from that table. The sample includes 90,000 to 130,000 clones, with nearly 90% observed a single time. The ten largest clonotypes hold around 3% of the sample.

What the work shows at the level of the full study, not this receptor alone: Conclusions about previously exposed vaccinees are limited because only five to seven AZD1222 recipients were SARS-CoV-2 seropositive at baseline. After two AZD1222 doses, both the breadth and the depth of spike-specific TCRs were significantly higher than at day 0 and than in MenACWY recipients. Reportedly, close to half of the unique spike-specific TCRs recognized epitopes lying outside the regions that are mutated in the B.1.351 and B.1.1.7 variants. Because no day 14 peak-response samples were available, the repertoires could be characterized only after the peak T cell response. The whole spike protein was spanned by vaccine-associated CD4 TCRs, and dominant responses were seen in regions 160-218 and 743-854. The 56-69-year group was small, and its depth increase did not reach significance, likely because of low power. Participants were mostly white British, with more females than males. The authors suggested clonal diversity may have been underestimated.

Taken with the paper, the label for time point translates to: baseline before first vaccination. Vaccinee samples came from UK trials COV001 and COV002, including a single-blind randomized controlled phase 2/3 trial of AZD1222 (ChAdOx1 nCoV-19) in healthy adults. Trial participant PBMC samples were collected at day 0 and day 28 after the second dose for TCRbeta chain sequencing. The sequence derives from an adult in good health. The specimen comprised peripheral blood, sampled on day 0 of AZD1222 vaccination.

In nucleotide form, the sequence is TGTGCCATCCCTACTCTTCGGAGAGGGGTGGGCTACACCTTC. Translated, it gives CAIPTLRRGVGYTF. The chain is made from TRBV7-9 and TRBJ1-2; the D gene is perhaps TRBD1, on 5 matching bases. CDR1 is given as SEHNR and CDR2 as FQNEAQ, both from the germline V gene (reference sequence). V lost 10 bases and J lost 8 bases; the stretch between them is 23 bases long. From cysteine to phenylalanine, the CDR3 is 14 amino acids long. CDR3 DNA is the only sequence kept; it has 42 bases, read in frame from the first base.